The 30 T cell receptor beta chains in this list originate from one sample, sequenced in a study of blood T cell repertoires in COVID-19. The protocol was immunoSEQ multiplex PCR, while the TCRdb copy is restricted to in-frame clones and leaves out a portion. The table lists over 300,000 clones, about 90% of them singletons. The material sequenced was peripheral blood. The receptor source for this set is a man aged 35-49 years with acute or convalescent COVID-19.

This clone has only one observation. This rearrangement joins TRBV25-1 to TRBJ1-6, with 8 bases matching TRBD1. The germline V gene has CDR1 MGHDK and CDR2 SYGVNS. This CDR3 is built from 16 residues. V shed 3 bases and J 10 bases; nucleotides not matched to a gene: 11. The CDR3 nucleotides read TGTGCCAGCAGTGATCCTAAGACAGGGGAAAGATCACCCCTCCACTTT. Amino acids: CASSDPKTGERSPLHF.

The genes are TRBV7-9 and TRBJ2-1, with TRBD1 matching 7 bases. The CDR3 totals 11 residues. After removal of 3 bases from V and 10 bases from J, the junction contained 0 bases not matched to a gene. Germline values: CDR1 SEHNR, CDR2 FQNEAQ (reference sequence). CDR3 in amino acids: CASSFRGEQFF. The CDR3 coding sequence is TGTGCCAGCAGCTTCAGGGGGGAGCAGTTCTTC.

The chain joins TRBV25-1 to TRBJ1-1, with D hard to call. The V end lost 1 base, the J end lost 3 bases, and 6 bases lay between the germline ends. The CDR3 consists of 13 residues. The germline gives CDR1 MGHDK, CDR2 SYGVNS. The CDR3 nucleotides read TGTGCCAGCAGTGAATCTCGAGACACTGAAGCTTTCTTT. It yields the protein CASSESRDTEAFF.

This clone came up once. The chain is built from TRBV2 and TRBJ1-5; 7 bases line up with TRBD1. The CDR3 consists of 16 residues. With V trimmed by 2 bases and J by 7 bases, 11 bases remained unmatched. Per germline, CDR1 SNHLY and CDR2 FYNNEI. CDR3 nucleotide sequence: TGTGCCAGCAGTGAATCCCGGACAGGCGGGATCCAGCCCCAGCATTTT. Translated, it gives CASSESRTGGIQPQHF.

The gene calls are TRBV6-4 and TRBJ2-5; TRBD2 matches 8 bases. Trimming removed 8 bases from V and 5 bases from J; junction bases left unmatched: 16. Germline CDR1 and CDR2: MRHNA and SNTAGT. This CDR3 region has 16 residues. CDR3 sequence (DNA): TGTGCCAGCGCACCACAAAGCGGGAGCTCCTTCGAGACCCAGTACTTC. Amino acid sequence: CASAPQSGSSFETQYF.

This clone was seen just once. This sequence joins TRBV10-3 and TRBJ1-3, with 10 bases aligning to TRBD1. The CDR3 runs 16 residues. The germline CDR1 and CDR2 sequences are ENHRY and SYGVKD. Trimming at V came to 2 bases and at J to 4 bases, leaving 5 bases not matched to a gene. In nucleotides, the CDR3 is TGTGCCATCAGTGAGCCCGGACAGGGGGGGGGAAACACCATATATTTT. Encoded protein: CAISEPGQGGGNTIYF.

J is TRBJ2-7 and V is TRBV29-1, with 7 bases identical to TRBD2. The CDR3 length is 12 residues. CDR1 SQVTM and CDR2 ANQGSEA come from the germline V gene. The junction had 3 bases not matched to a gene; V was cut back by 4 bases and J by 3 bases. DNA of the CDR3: TGCAGCGTTGGGCCGGGGGGCTACGAGCAGTACTTC. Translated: CSVGPGGYEQYF.

CDR3 sequence reads: CASRPAGDDGYTF. In DNA, the CDR3 is TGTGCCAGCAGGCCAGCAGGGGACGACGGCTACACCTTC. The V gene is TRBV27, the J gene TRBJ1-2; perhaps TRBD1 as D (6 bases). This CDR3 contains 13 residues. Trimming removed 6 bases from V and 8 bases from J, with 16 bases in between. Germline V gives CDR1 MNHEY, CDR2 SMNVEV (reference sequence).

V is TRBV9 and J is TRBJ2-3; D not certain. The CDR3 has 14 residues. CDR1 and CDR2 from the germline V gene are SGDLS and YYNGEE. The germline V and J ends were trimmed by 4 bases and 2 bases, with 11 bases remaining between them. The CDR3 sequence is CASSPAVPTDTQYF. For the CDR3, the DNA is TGTGCCAGCAGCCCCGCGGTACCCACAGATACGCAGTATTTT. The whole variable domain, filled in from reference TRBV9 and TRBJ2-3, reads DSGVTQTPKHLITATGQRVTLRCSPRSGDLSVYWYQQSLDQGLQFLIQYYNGEERAKGNILERFSAQQFPDLHSELNLSSLELGDSALYFCASSPAVPTDTQYFGPGTRLTVL.

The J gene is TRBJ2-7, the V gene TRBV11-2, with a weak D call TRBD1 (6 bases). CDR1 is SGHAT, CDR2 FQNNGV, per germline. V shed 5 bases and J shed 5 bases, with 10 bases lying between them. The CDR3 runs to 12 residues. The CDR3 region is CASSQDRNEQYF. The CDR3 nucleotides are TGTGCCAGCAGCCAAGACAGGAACGAGCAGTACTTC.

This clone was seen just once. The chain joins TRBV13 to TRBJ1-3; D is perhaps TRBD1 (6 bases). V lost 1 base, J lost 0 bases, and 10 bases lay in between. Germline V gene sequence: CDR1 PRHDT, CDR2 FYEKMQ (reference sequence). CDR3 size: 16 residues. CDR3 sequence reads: CASSLDRATSGNTIYF. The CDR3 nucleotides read TGTGCCAGCAGCTTAGACAGGGCAACCTCTGGAAACACCATATATTTT.

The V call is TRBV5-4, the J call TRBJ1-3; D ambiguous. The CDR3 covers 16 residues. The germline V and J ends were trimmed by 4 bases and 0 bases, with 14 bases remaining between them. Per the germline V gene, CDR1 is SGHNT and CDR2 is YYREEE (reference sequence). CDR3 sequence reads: CASSNPDEGSGNTIYF. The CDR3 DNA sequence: TGTGCCAGCAGCAACCCGGATGAGGGCTCTGGAAACACCATATATTTT.

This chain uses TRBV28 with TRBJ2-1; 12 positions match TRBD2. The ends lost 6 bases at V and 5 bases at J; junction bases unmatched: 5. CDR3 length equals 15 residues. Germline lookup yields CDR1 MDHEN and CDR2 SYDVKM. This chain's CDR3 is CASRVGLAGNNEQFF. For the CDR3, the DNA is TGTGCCAGCAGGGTGGGACTAGCGGGCAACAATGAGCAGTTCTTC.

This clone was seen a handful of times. This CDR3 reads CASSYSTQKGEKLFF. CDR3 in DNA: TGTGCCAGCAGTTACTCGACGCAGAAGGGGGAAAAACTGTTTTTT. The V call is TRBV6-2 or TRBV6-3, the J call TRBJ1-4, with a possible D match to TRBD1 (5 bases). The V end lost 0 bases, the J end lost 8 bases, and 13 bases lay between the germline ends. Germline V gene sequence: CDR1 MNHEY, CDR2 SVGEGT. The CDR3 length is 15 residues.

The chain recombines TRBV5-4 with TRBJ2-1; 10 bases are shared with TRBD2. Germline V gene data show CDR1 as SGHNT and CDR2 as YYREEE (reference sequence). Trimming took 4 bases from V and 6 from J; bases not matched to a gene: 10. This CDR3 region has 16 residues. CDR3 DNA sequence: TGTGCCAGCAGCGGAATAGCGGGGGGCCCCGTCAATGAGCAGTTCTTC. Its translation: CASSGIAGGPVNEQFF. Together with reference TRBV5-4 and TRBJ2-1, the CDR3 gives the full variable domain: ETGVTQSPTHLIKTRGQQVTLRCSSQSGHNTVSWYQQALGQGPQFIFQYYREEENGRGNFPPRFSGLQFPNYSSELNVNALELDDSALYLCASSGIAGGPVNEQFFGPGTRLTVL.

The CDR3 loop is CASSLAAQSNSPLHF. The CDR3 nucleotides read TGTGCCAGCAGCTTGGCCGCACAATCGAATTCACCCCTCCACTTT. The chain couples TRBV5-8 to TRBJ1-6; D remains ambiguous. This CDR3 region has 15 residues. Germline CDR1 and CDR2: SGHTS and YDEGEE. V lost 0 bases, J lost 7 bases, and 11 bases lay in between.

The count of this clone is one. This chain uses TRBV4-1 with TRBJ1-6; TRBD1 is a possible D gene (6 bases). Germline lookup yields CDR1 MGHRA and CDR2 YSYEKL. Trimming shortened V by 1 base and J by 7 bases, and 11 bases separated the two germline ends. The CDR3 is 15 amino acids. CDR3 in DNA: TGCGCCAGCAGCCAAGCTGACAGGAGGAATTCACCCCTCCACTTT. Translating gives CASSQADRRNSPLHF.

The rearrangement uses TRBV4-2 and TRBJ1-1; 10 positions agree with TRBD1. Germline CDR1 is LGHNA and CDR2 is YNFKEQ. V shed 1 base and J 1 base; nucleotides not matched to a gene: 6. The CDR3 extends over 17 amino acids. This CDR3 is CASSQAGQGFPNTEAFF. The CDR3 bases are TGTGCCAGCAGCCAAGCGGGACAGGGGTTCCCGAACACTGAAGCTTTCTTT.

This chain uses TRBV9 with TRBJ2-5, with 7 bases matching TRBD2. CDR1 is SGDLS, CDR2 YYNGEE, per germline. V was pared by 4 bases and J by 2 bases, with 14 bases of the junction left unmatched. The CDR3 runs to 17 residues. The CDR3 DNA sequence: TGTGCCAGCAGCCCTCCAACCCCGGGGAGGGGACAAGAGACCCAGTACTTC. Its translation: CASSPPTPGRGQETQYF.

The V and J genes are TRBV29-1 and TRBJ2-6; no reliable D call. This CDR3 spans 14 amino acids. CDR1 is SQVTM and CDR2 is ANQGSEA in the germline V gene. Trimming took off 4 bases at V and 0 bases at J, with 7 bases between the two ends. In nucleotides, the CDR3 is TGCAGCGTTGGTAACTTCTCTGGGGCCAACGTCCTGACTTTC. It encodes CSVGNFSGANVLTF.

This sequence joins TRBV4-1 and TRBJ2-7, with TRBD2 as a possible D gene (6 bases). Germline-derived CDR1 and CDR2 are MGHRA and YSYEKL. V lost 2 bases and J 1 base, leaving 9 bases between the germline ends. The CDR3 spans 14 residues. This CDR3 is CASSQISGSYEQYF. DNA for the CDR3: TGCGCCAGCAGCCAAATTAGCGGATCCTACGAGCAGTACTTC.

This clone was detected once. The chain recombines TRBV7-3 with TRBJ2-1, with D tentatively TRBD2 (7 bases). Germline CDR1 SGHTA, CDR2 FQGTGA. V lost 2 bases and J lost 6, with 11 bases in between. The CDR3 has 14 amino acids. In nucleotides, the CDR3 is TGTGCCAGCAGCTTAGACGGGGGGCCCAATGAGCAGTTCTTC. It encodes CASSLDGGPNEQFF.

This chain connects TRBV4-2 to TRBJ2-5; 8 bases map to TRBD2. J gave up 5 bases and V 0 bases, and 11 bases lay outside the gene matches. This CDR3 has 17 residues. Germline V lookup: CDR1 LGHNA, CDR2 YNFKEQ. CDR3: CASSQDIGASGLETQYF. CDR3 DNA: TGTGCCAGCAGCCAAGATATAGGAGCTAGCGGGTTGGAGACCCAGTACTTC.

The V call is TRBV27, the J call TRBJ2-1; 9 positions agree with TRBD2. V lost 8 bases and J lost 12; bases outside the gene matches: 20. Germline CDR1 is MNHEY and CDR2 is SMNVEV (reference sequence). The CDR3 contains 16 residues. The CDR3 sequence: CASSHRVGLAGRVQFF. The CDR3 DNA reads TGTGCCAGCTCCCATCGTGTCGGGCTAGCGGGGAGAGTGCAGTTCTTC.

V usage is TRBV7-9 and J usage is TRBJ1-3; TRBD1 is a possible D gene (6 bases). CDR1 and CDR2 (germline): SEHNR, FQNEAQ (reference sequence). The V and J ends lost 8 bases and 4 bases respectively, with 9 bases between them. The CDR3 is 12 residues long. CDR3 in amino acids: CASARGGNTIYF. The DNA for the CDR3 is TGTGCCAGCGCGAGGGGGGGAAACACCATATATTTT. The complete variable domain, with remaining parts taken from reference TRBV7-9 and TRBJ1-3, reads DTGVSQNPRHKITKRGQNVTFRCDPISEHNRLYWYRQTLGQGPEFLTYFQNEAQLEKSRLLSDRFSAERPKGSFSTLEIQRTEQGDSAMYLCASARGGNTIYFGEGSWLTVV.

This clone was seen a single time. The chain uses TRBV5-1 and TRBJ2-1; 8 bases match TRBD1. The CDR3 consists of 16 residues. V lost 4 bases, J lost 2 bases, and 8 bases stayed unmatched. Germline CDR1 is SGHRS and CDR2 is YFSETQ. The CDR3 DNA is TGCGCCAGCAGCCCGGGGACAGGCGAAGCCTACAATGAGCAGTTCTTC. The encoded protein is CASSPGTGEAYNEQFF. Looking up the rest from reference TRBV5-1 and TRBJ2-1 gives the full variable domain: KAGVTQTPRYLIKTRGQQVTLSCSPISGHRSVSWYQQTPGQGLQFLFEYFSETQRNKGNFPGRFSGRQFSNSRSEMNVSTLELGDSALYLCASSPGTGEAYNEQFFGPGTRLTVL.

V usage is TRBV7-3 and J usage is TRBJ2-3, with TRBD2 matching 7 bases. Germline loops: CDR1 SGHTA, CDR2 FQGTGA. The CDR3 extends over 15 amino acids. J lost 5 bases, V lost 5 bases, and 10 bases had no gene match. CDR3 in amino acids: CASSQNGREGDTQYF. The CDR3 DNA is TGTGCCAGCAGCCAAAATGGGAGGGAGGGAGATACGCAGTATTTT.

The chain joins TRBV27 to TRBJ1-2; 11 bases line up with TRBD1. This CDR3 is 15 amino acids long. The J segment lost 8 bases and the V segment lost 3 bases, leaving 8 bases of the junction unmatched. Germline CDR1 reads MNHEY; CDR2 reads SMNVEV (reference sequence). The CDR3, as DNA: TGTGCCAGCAGTTTCACCGGGACAGGGGGAAGGGGCTACACCTTC. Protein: CASSFTGTGGRGYTF.

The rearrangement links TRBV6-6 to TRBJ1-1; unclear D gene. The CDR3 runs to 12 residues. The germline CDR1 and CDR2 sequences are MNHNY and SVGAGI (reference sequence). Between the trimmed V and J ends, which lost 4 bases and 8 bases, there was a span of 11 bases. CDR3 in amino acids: CASSSGSPEAFF. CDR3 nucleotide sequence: TGTGCCAGCAGTTCTGGGAGCCCCGAAGCTTTCTTT.

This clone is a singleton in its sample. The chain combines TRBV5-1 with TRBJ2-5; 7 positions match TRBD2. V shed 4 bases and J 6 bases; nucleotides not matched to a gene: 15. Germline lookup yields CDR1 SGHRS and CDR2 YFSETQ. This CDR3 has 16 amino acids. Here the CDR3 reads CASSPLTSAQGKTQYF. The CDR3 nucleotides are TGCGCCAGCAGCCCTCTAACTAGCGCGCAGGGAAAGACCCAGTACTTC.